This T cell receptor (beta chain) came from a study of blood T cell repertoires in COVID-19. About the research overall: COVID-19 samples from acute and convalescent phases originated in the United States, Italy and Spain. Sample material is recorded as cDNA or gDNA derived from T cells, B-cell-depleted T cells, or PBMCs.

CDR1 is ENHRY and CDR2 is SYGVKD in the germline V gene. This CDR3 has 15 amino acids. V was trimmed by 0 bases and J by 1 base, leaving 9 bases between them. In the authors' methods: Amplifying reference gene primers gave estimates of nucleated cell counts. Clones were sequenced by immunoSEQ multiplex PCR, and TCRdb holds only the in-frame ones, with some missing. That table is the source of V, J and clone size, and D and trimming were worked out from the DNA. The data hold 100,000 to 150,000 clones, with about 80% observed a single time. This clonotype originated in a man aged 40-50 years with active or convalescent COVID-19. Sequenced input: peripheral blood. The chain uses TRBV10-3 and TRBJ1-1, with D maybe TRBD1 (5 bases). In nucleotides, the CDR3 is TGTGCCATCAGTGAGTCAGGGGTCCCGAACACTGAAGCTTTCTTT. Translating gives CAISESGVPNTEAFF.